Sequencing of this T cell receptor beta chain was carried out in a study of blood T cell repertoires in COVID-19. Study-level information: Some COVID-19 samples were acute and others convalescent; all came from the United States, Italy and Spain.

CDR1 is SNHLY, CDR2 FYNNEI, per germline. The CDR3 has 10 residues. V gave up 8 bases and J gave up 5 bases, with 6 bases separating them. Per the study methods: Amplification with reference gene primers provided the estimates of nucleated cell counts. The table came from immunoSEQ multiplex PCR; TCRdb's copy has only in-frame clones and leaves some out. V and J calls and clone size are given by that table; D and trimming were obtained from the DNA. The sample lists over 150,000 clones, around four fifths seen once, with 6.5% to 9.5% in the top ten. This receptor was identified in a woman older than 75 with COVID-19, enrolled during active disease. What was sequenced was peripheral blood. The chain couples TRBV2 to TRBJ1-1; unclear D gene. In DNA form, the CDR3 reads TGTGCCAGCGGGAGGACTGAAGCTTTCTTT. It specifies CASGRTEAFF. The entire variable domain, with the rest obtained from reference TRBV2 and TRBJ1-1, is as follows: EPEVTQTPSHQVTQMGQEVILRCVPISNHLYFYWYRQILGQKVEFLVSFYNNEISEKSEIFDDQFSVERPDGSNFTLKIRSTKLEDSAMYFCASGRTEAFFGQGTRLTVV.